The source of this T cell receptor (beta chain) is a study of human T cells and chemical hapten exposure. Indicated time point: patch test 1, 2 weeks after DPC sensitization. Noted treatment: therapeutic diphenylcyclopropenone sensitization with weekly scalp DPC. One entry per CDR3 protein, called by TCRdb with MiXCR from the RACE reads. The top ten hold under 2% of the sample, which has more than 65,000 distinct CDR3 sequences, around 7.8% seen once. The CDR3 spans 14 residues. The ends were cut back, 7 bases at V and 3 bases at J, with 14 bases in the middle. Germline CDR1 and CDR2: SNHLY and FYNNEI. This clonotype was picked up many times. The target antigen is unknown. Whole-study results and caveats: Significantly greater numbers of large CDR3 similarity clusters came from expanded TCRs than from controls.

The rearrangement links TRBV2 to TRBJ2-3; D might be TRBD2 (6 bases). The sample was whole blood, taken in connection with sensitization to the hapten diphenylcyclopropenone (DPC). This sequence was found in a woman in her 30s with alopecia areata. Some clones in this sample may be carry-over from other donors' samples. CDR3 sequence: CASTPSVVTDTQYF. CDR3 coding DNA: TGTGCCAGCACCCCTAGCGTGGTGACAGATACGCAGTATTTT.